This is a list of T cell receptor beta chains from one sample in a study of blood T cell repertoires in COVID-19. Only in-frame clones appear in the TCRdb table, and some are missing; sequencing was by immunoSEQ multiplex PCR. The sample yields 200,000 to 250,000 clones, roughly 82% seen once. Sequencing was performed on peripheral blood. These receptor sequences come from a woman aged 80 or over with active or convalescent COVID-19. Both conserved end residues are part of each CDR3. Fields, in order: clone size, V gene, D gene, J gene, CDR3 DNA, CDR3 protein. D genes are given only for firm matches. Size tells how often a clone was seen (once, few, many) or the class of an expanded clone, and some rows leave it out.

>NA|TRBV9|NA|TRBJ2-1
TGTGCCAGCAGCGTAGCGGGCGGGAACTCCTACAATGAGCAGTTCTTC
CASSVAGGNSYNEQFF
>NA|TRBV6-5|NA|TRBJ1-1
TGTGCCAGCACCCAAGGACACACGAACACTGAAGCTTTCTTT
CASTQGHTNTEAFF
>NA|TRBV5-1|TRBD2|TRBJ2-5
TGCGCCAGCAGCTCGCTAGCGGGGCGGGAGACCCAGTACTTC
CASSSLAGRETQYF
>NA|TRBV5-4|NA|TRBJ1-1
TGTGCCAGCAGACATCAAGACATGGTCGAAGCTTTCTTT
CASRHQDMVEAFF
>once|TRBV4-1|NA|TRBJ1-5
TGCGCCAGCAGCCAAGATTTTAGTTTTAGCAATCAGCCCCAGCATTTT
CASSQDFSFSNQPQHF
>NA|TRBV5-6|NA|TRBJ1-1
TGTGCCAGCAGCTTGAACGGGGGGCCCATGAGCACTGAAGCTTTCTTT
CASSLNGGPMSTEAFF
>NA|TRBV5-1|NA|TRBJ1-2
TGCGCCAGCAGCAAAAACCGGGACAAGGATGGCTACACCTTC
CASSKNRDKDGYTF
>NA|TRBV6-5|TRBD1|TRBJ1-6
TGTGCCAGCAGTTCCGGGACAGGGACAAATTCACCCCTCCACTTT
CASSSGTGTNSPLHF
>once|TRBV2|NA|TRBJ2-5
TGTGCCAGCAGTGAGGATAGCCCAGAGACCCAGTACTTC
CASSEDSPETQYF
>NA|TRBV18|TRBD2|TRBJ2-2
TGTGCCAGCTCACCGGGACTAACTACCGGGGAGCTGTTTTTT
CASSPGLTTGELFF
>once|TRBV2|TRBD1|TRBJ2-3
TGTGCCAGCAGGAGGACAGGGAGCACAGATACGCAGTATTTT
CASRRTGSTDTQYF
>NA|TRBV12-3/TRBV12-4|NA|TRBJ2-1
TGTGCCAGCAGGTCCGGCGGGTTGAATAAGCAGTTCTTC
CASRSGGLNKQFF
>NA|TRBV18|TRBD1|TRBJ2-1
TGTGCCAGCTCACCCGACAGGGGGAGTGAGCAGTTCTTC
CASSPDRGSEQFF
>once|TRBV5-1|TRBD2|TRBJ2-3
TGCGCCAGCAGCTTGGCCGTGACTAGCGGGGATACGCAGTATTTT
CASSLAVTSGDTQYF
>few|TRBV20-1|TRBD1|TRBJ2-3
TGCAGTGCTAGTAGGGACAGTGCAGGAGATACGCAGTATTTT
CSASRDSAGDTQYF
>NA|TRBV18|NA|TRBJ2-5
TGTGCCAGCTCACCCAGACAGGAAGAGACCCAGTACTTC
CASSPRQEETQYF
>NA|TRBV19|NA|TRBJ1-1
TGTGCCACCCAATTTGGGGCGAACACTGAAGCTTTCTTT
CATQFGANTEAFF
>once|TRBV2|NA|TRBJ1-5
TGTGCCAGCAGTCCGGGAGTCAATCAGCCCCAGCATTTT
CASSPGVNQPQHF
>NA|TRBV3-1/TRBV3-2|NA|TRBJ1-2
TGTGCCAGCAGCCAAGAATGGGGCAGACCCGTGAATGGCTACACCTTC
CASSQEWGRPVNGYTF
>NA|TRBV3-1/TRBV3-2|NA|TRBJ1-1
TGTGCCAGCAGCCAACTGGGGGCGAGTACTGAAGCTTTCTTT
CASSQLGASTEAFF
>NA|TRBV5-4|TRBD2|TRBJ2-3
TGTGCCAGCAGCTTGGATGGAGCGGGGGCCACAGATACGCAGTATTTT
CASSLDGAGATDTQYF
>NA|TRBV7-9|TRBD2|TRBJ2-7
TGTGCCAGCAGCCCCCAACTAGCGGGGCTCTACGAGCAGTACTTC
CASSPQLAGLYEQYF
>NA|TRBV6-5|TRBD1|TRBJ1-2
TGTGCCAGCAGTTACTCCCCCCAGGGGGCTTCCTATGGCTACACCTTC
CASSYSPQGASYGYTF
>NA|TRBV6-5|NA|TRBJ1-5
TGTGCCAGTTGGGCTGGGAATCAGCCCCAGCATTTT
CASWAGNQPQHF
>NA|TRBV6-5|NA|TRBJ2-3
TGTGCCAGCAGAACAACAGGTGGCACAGATACGCAGTATTTT
CASRTTGGTDTQYF
>NA|TRBV6-4|NA|TRBJ2-1
TGTGCCAGCAGAACGGGAGCGGACCCGTACAATGAGCAGTTCTTC
CASRTGADPYNEQFF
>NA|TRBV5-1|NA|TRBJ1-1
TGCGCCAGCAGACAACAGGGTGGGGGGAACACTGAAGCTTTCTTT
CASRQQGGGNTEAFF
>NA|TRBV6-5|TRBD1|TRBJ2-2
TGTGCCAGCAGGAGGACAGGAATGTATACCGGGGAGCTGTTTTTT
CASRRTGMYTGELFF
>NA|TRBV5-4|TRBD2|TRBJ2-3
TGTGCCAGCAGGGCGGGCCTAGCGGGTGGGAGCACAGATACGCAGTATTTT
CASRAGLAGGSTDTQYF
>NA|TRBV5-6|TRBD1|TRBJ2-7
TGTGCCAGCAGCCGGGACAGAAGGGCCGAGCAGTACTTC
CASSRDRRAEQYF
>NA|TRBV7-9|TRBD1|TRBJ1-4
TGTGCCAGCAGCGGAGGGACAGGAGTAGATGAAAAACTGTTTTTT
CASSGGTGVDEKLFF
>NA|TRBV29-1|NA|TRBJ2-2
TGCAGCGTTGGCCGGGAGAACACCGGGGAGCTGTTTTTT
CSVGRENTGELFF
>once|TRBV30|TRBD1|TRBJ2-1
TGTGCCTGGAGTCGTCGACAGGGGGGCTACAATGAGCAGTTCTTC
CAWSRRQGGYNEQFF
>NA|TRBV4-1|NA|TRBJ2-1
TGCGCCAGCAGCCCCACCTTTGGGGGCCGTGCCCATGAGCAGTTCTTC
CASSPTFGGRAHEQFF
>NA|TRBV19|TRBD2|TRBJ2-3
TGTGCCTGTTCGGGACTAGTCTCCTCGAATACGCAGTATTTT
CACSGLVSSNTQYF
>NA|TRBV24-1|TRBD1|TRBJ2-3
TGTGCCACCGGGGACAGAGCAACTAGCACAGATACGCAGTATTTT
CATGDRATSTDTQYF
>NA|TRBV6-5|NA|TRBJ1-4
TGTGCCAGCAGTACAACAGCCTCTAATGAAAAACTGTTTTTT
CASSTTASNEKLFF
>once|TRBV4-1|TRBD1|TRBJ2-3
TGCGCCAGCAGCCCCCAACAGGGGGTTACAGATACGCAGTATTTT
CASSPQQGVTDTQYF
>NA|TRBV5-1|NA|TRBJ2-1
TGCGCCAGCACGACTCAGGGGCTAGCGGACTACAATGAGCAGTTCTTC
CASTTQGLADYNEQFF
>NA|TRBV19|NA|TRBJ2-7
TGTGCCAGTAGCGTCGGGGGGCTCTCCTACGAGCAGTACTTC
CASSVGGLSYEQYF